Listed below are T cell receptor beta chains from one sample, sequenced in a study of blood T cells in healthy people across ages. TCRdb independently ran MiXCR on the 5' RACE reads; one entry per CDR3 protein. Altogether about a million distinct CDR3 sequences are present, about 51% being singletons, with the ten largest covering 20% to 25%. The sequenced sample consisted of blood. The receptor set was obtained from a woman aged 55-69 years in good health. CDR3s include the opening cysteine and the closing phenylalanine or tryptophan. Each record gives: V gene, J gene, CDR3 protein.

V: TRBV20-1; J: TRBJ2-1; CDR3: CSVTSRQGTYNEQFF
V: TRBV7-9; J: TRBJ1-5; CDR3: CASSLAAGGWQPQHF
V: TRBV12-3/TRBV12-4; J: TRBJ1-4; CDR3: CASSLQTTNEKLFF
V: TRBV4-2; J: TRBJ1-2; CDR3: CASSQVQGIGHGYTF
V: TRBV16; J: TRBJ2-4; CDR3: CASSRKDISTDIQYF
V: TRBV29-1; J: TRBJ2-1; CDR3: CSVERREGRSEQFF
V: TRBV12-3/TRBV12-4; J: TRBJ1-1; CDR3: CASSQRRGRLTDTEAFF
V: TRBV27; J: .; CDR3: CASSSSPPPLSEQYF
V: TRBV20-1; J: TRBJ2-1; CDR3: CSASPGNNEQFF
V: TRBV7-2; J: TRBJ2-1; CDR3: CASSLETATYNEQFF
V: TRBV12-3/TRBV12-4; J: TRBJ2-1; CDR3: CASSLRTPGLAGGPRNEQFF
V: TRBV12-3/TRBV12-4; J: TRBJ1-2; CDR3: CASSHTGTDYGYTF
V: TRBV3-1; J: TRBJ2-7; CDR3: CASSHLAGSYEQYF
V: TRBV29-1; J: TRBJ2-7; CDR3: CSVVPGLAVYEQYF
V: TRBV20-1; J: TRBJ2-1; CDR3: CSLRQWAGQFF
V: TRBV27; J: TRBJ2-5; CDR3: CASSPLAESQETQYF
V: TRBV4-1; J: TRBJ2-7; CDR3: CASSQGQALLYEQYF
V: TRBV25-1; J: TRBJ2-6; CDR3: CASSDPAGANVLTF